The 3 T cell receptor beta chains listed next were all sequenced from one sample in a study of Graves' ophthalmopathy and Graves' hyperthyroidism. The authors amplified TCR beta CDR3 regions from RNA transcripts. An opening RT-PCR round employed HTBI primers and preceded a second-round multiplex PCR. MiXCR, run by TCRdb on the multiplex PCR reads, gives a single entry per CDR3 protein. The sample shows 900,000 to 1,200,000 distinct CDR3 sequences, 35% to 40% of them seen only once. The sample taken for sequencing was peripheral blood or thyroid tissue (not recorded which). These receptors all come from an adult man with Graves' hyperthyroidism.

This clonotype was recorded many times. CDR3 bases: TGTGCCAGCAGGTGGGGGGGGGCCTACGAGCAGTACTTC. Residues: CASRWGGAYEQYF. The V gene is TRBV12-3 or TRBV12-4, the J gene TRBJ2-7; TRBD2 matches at 7 bases. The CDR3 sequence is 13 residues long. V shed 6 bases and J 2 bases; nucleotides not matched to a gene: 4.

This chain's CDR3 is CASDRQVPLIYGYTF. CDR3 DNA: TGTGCCAGTGATAGACAGGTTCCCCTTATCTATGGCTACACCTTC. The gene calls are TRBV19 and TRBJ1-2, with D perhaps TRBD1 (6 bases). V was clipped by 8 bases and J by 4 bases, with 20 bases between them. The germline V gene has CDR1 LNHDA and CDR2 SQIVND (reference sequence). There are 15 residues in the CDR3.

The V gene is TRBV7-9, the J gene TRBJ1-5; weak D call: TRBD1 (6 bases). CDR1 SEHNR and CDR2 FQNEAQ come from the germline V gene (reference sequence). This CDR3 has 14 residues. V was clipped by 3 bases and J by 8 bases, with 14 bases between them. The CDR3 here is CASSLGAPSEPQHF. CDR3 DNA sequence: TGTGCCAGCAGCTTGGGGGCGCCATCAGAGCCCCAGCATTTT.